A selection of T cell receptor beta chains follows, all from one sample in a study of blood T cell repertoires in COVID-19. Libraries were prepared by immunoSEQ multiplex PCR; TCRdb keeps only in-frame clonotypes and omits some of them. The table shows 120,000 or so clones, with 70% to 90% occurring only once. The sequenced material came from peripheral blood. These receptors were obtained from a human donor in a cohort sampled during active COVID-19. The CDR3 runs from the conserved cysteine through the conserved F or W. D genes are given only for firm matches. Not all rows give a size; the values are once, few, many and, for expanded clones, a class.

d_gene | abundance | j_gene | v_gene | CDR3aa | CDR3nt
. | once | TRBJ1-1 | TRBV15 | CATSGRQGAIPDTEAFF | TGTGCCACCAGCGGACGTCAAGGGGCGATCCCGGACACTGAAGCTTTCTTT
TRBD2 | . | TRBJ2-3 | TRBV6-1 | CASSEIGGGGDTQYF | TGTGCCAGCAGTGAAATCGGCGGGGGAGGAGATACGCAGTATTTT
TRBD1 | . | TRBJ1-4 | TRBV7-2 | CASSRGQGNEKLFF | TGTGCCAGCAGCCGGGGACAGGGGAATGAAAAACTGTTTTTT
. | . | TRBJ1-5 | TRBV29-1 | CSVGDSPQHF | TGCAGCGTTGGCGATTCGCCCCAGCATTTT
. | . | TRBJ1-2 | TRBV5-4 | CASSTGINYGYTF | TGTGCCAGCAGCACCGGGATTAACTATGGCTACACCTTC
. | . | TRBJ1-2 | TRBV19 | CASSTGATLYGYTF | TGTGCCAGTAGTACAGGGGCGACACTCTATGGCTACACCTTC
TRBD2 | . | TRBJ2-1 | TRBV7-9 | CASSPRLAGEGQFF | TGTGCCAGCAGCCCCCGCTTAGCGGGAGAGGGGCAGTTCTTC
. | . | TRBJ2-5 | TRBV14 | CASSLQRKTQYF | TGTGCCAGCAGCCTCCAGCGAAAGACCCAGTACTTC
. | . | TRBJ2-5 | TRBV5-1 | CASSSHSQETQYF | TGCGCCAGCAGCAGTCACAGCCAAGAGACCCAGTACTTC
. | . | TRBJ1-6 | TRBV6-1 | CASSAQGASSNSPLHF | TGTGCCAGCAGTGCACAGGGCGCATCCAGTAATTCACCCCTCCACTTT
TRBD1 | . | TRBJ2-1 | TRBV3-1/TRBV3-2 | CASSRFLTGTGSYEQFF | TGTGCCAGCAGCCGATTTCTAACCGGGACAGGGTCCTATGAGCAGTTCTTC
TRBD1 | . | TRBJ2-7 | TRBV11-2 | CASSRTGDRAEQYF | TGTGCCAGCAGCCGCACAGGGGATCGGGCCGAGCAGTACTTC
TRBD1 | . | TRBJ2-6 | TRBV10-2 | CASRLGQGAPGANVLTF | TGCGCCAGCAGGCTAGGACAGGGGGCTCCCGGGGCCAACGTCCTGACTTTC
. | . | TRBJ1-2 | TRBV3-1/TRBV3-2 | CASSPLGGRDYGYTF | TGTGCCAGCAGCCCCCTTGGGGGCAGGGACTATGGCTACACCTTC
. | . | TRBJ2-1 | TRBV29-1 | CSVERRGGPAGEQFF | TGCAGCGTTGAAAGGAGGGGGGGCCCAGCGGGTGAGCAGTTCTTC
TRBD2 | . | TRBJ2-1 | TRBV4-2 | CASSRKGGTSWSYNEQFF | TGTGCCAGCAGCCGAAAGGGGGGGACTAGCTGGTCCTACAATGAGCAGTTCTTC
. | few | TRBJ2-5 | TRBV7-9 | CASRPGAGETQYF | TGTGCCAGCAGGCCAGGCGCAGGGGAGACCCAGTACTTC
. | once | TRBJ2-5 | TRBV5-6 | CASSRPQETQYF | TGTGCCAGCAGCCGACCACAGGAAACCCAGTACTTC
TRBD1 | . | TRBJ1-6 | TRBV13 | CASSRSDRGHSPLHF | TGTGCCAGCAGCCGCTCCGACAGGGGTCATTCACCCCTCCACTTT
TRBD1 | . | TRBJ1-3 | TRBV7-9 | CASSLQGVSGNTIYF | TGTGCCAGCAGCTTACAGGGGGTCTCTGGAAACACCATATATTTT
TRBD2 | . | TRBJ2-2 | TRBV7-2 | CASSRALAGVTGELFF | TGTGCCAGCAGTCGGGCCCTAGCGGGAGTTACCGGGGAGCTGTTTTTT
. | . | TRBJ1-5 | TRBV9 | CASSGPGQNQPQHF | TGTGCCAGCAGCGGTCCTGGACAGAATCAGCCCCAGCATTTT
TRBD1 | . | TRBJ2-5 | TRBV7-6 | CASSQIQGPKRLQETQYF | TGTGCCAGCAGCCAAATACAGGGGCCAAAACGCCTACAAGAGACCCAGTACTTC
. | . | TRBJ2-7 | TRBV3-1/TRBV3-2 | CASSQTGTLSLKQYF | TGTGCCAGCAGCCAGACCGGGACTCTATCACTTAAGCAGTACTTC
TRBD1 | . | TRBJ2-1 | TRBV10-3 | CAISGTGTGAYNEQFF | TGTGCCATCAGTGGGACCGGGACAGGGGCCTACAATGAGCAGTTCTTC
. | . | TRBJ1-2 | TRBV5-1 | CASSLGLNYGYTF | TGCGCCAGCAGCTTAGGACTGAATTATGGCTACACCTTC
TRBD1 | . | TRBJ1-2 | TRBV6-5 | CASRPGTATNYGYTF | TGTGCCAGCAGACCCGGGACAGCGACTAACTATGGCTACACCTTC
. | . | TRBJ1-5 | TRBV6-2/TRBV6-3 | CASSRRRASGNQPQHF | TGTGCCAGCAGTCGTCGGAGGGCCTCGGGGAATCAGCCCCAGCATTTT
TRBD2 | . | TRBJ2-2 | TRBV6-1 | CASSDREGTGELFF | TGTGCCAGCAGTGACAGGGAGGGGACCGGGGAGCTGTTTTTT
. | . | TRBJ2-1 | TRBV5-6 | CASSGGFKYGGSYNEQFF | TGTGCCAGCAGCGGAGGTTTTAAGTACGGGGGCTCCTACAATGAGCAGTTCTTC
. | once | TRBJ2-5 | TRBV5-1 | CASSWRVQETQYF | TGCGCCAGCAGCTGGCGGGTACAAGAGACCCAGTACTTC
. | . | TRBJ2-4 | TRBV7-9 | CASSRGPAGVEYF | TGTGCCAGCAGCCGCGGACCAGCCGGGGTTGAGTACTTC
. | few | TRBJ1-5 | TRBV27 | CASSKIAGSGRPQHF | TGTGCCAGCAGCAAGATAGCGGGGTCGGGGAGGCCCCAGCATTTT